The 14 T cell receptor beta chains presented below share a single source sample, sequenced in a study of vaccination and CD4 T cells after COVID-19. This sample's treatment: approximately nine-day PBMC culture with coronavirus spike peptide pools or control peptides (ViraFEST assay). With the Oncomine TCR Beta short-read assay, DNA from cultured CD4+ T cells was sequenced. One entry per CDR3 protein results from TCRdb running MiXCR on the PCR reads. The table records about 13,000 distinct CDR3 sequences, about 25% of them present only once. These receptors lack a known antigen. The material was CD4+ T cells from blood, cultured in vitro, obtained before SARS-CoV-2 vaccination. These receptors were obtained from a human donor who received a COVID-19 vaccine.

This clonotype has a handful of counts. V usage is TRBV4-1 and J usage is TRBJ2-4; possible D gene TRBD2, 5 bases. The CDR3 runs to 17 residues. Germline V lookup: CDR1 MGHRA, CDR2 YSYEKL. Trimming cost V 3 bases and J 1 base, with 16 bases left between them. CDR3 protein: CASSQPVRGNAKNIQYF. The DNA of the CDR3 is TGCGCCAGCAGCCAGCCAGTACGGGGTAACGCCAAAAACATTCAGTACTTC.

The J gene is TRBJ2-4, the V gene TRBV30, with 9 nucleotides matching TRBD1. Germline lookup yields CDR1 GTSNPN and CDR2 SVGIG (reference sequence). The CDR3 is made up of 22 amino acids. Losses at the gene ends were 3 bases for V and 5 bases for J; bases not matched to a gene: 29. The CDR3: CAWRGAPNRGRLLVSAENIQYF. DNA for the CDR3: TGTGCCTGGAGGGGGGCCCCGAACAGGGGGCGGCTTTTGGTGTCTGCTGAAAACATTCAGTACTTC.

The chain is built from TRBV10-3 and TRBJ2-5; 10 positions match TRBD2. V shed 3 bases, J shed 4 bases, and the junction held 8 bases outside the gene matches. There are 16 residues in the CDR3. The V gene's germline CDR1 is ENHRY and CDR2 SYGVKD. The CDR3 region has the DNA TGTGCCATCAGTGAAAATTCCGCTAGCGGGGGAGAGACCCAGTACTTC. It yields the protein CAISENSASGGETQYF.

This clonotype was counted only a few times. The chain employs TRBV2 and TRBJ2-6; either TRBD1 or TRBD2 may fit D (6 bases each). From germline, CDR1 is SNHLY and CDR2 FYNNEI. The CDR3 consists of 16 residues. V lost 4 bases to trimming and J lost 0 bases, with 10 bases between them. CDR3 region: CASSAGAVSGANVLTF. For the CDR3, the DNA is TGTGCCAGCAGTGCGGGGGCAGTCTCTGGGGCCAACGTCCTGACTTTC.

This clonotype was counted between two and nine times. The J gene is TRBJ1-1, the V gene TRBV12-3 or TRBV12-4, with D perhaps TRBD1 (6 bases). V lost 0 bases and J lost 4, with 15 bases in between. The CDR3 sequence is 16 residues long. The CDR3 region has the DNA TGTGCCAGCAGTTTAGCGCAAGGGGGGCGGGGCACTGAAGCTTTCTTT. It translates to CASSLAQGGRGTEAFF.

CDR3 sequence (DNA): TGCAGTGCTAGAGATCTCAACAGGGGTAACGAAAAACTGTTTTTT. Residues: CSARDLNRGNEKLFF. This sequence joins TRBV20-1 and TRBJ1-4; TRBD1 aligns across 7 bases. V dropped 0 bases and J dropped 8; count of bases not matched to a gene: 9. In germline, CDR1 is DFQATT, CDR2 SNEGSKA (reference sequence). This CDR3 is built from 15 residues.

The gene calls are TRBV27 and TRBJ1-6; D remains ambiguous. The CDR3 length is 17 residues. V was clipped by 4 bases and J by 0 bases, with 13 bases between them. Germline V gene data show CDR1 as MNHEY and CDR2 as SMNVEV (reference sequence). The CDR3 reads CASSSLSVSSYNSPLHF. The CDR3 DNA follows: TGTGCCAGCAGTTCATTGTCGGTGAGCTCCTATAATTCACCCCTCCACTTT.

V usage is TRBV6-1 and J usage is TRBJ1-4; 7 positions match TRBD1. With 1 base clipped from V and 8 bases from J, the junction kept 7 bases outside the gene matches. This CDR3 is 15 amino acids long. The germline V gene encodes CDR1 MNHNS and CDR2 SASEGT. As DNA, the CDR3 is TGTGCCAGCAGTGAAGGGGGGGAGACAGGGGAAAAACTGTTTTTT. Amino acid sequence: CASSEGGETGEKLFF.

This clonotype occurred a few times. V is TRBV12-3 or TRBV12-4 and J is TRBJ1-1; the D gene is possibly TRBD1 (5 bases). Trimming shortened V by 4 bases and J by 5 bases, and 8 bases separated the two germline ends. The length of the CDR3 is 12 residues. DNA for the CDR3: TGTGCCAGCAGTTGGGGGGATACTGAAGCTTTCTTT. Protein: CASSWGDTEAFF.

This clonotype was found a few times. The J gene is TRBJ2-3, the V gene TRBV11-2; D might be TRBD2 (5 bases). Deletions cut 5 bases from V and 4 bases from J, with 13 bases between. The CDR3 contains 14 residues. Germline loops: CDR1 SGHAT, CDR2 FQNNGV. For the CDR3, the DNA is TGTGCCAGCAGCCCCTCGTCGGGGTCAGATACGCAGTATTTT. Protein product: CASSPSSGSDTQYF.

The chain couples TRBV14 to TRBJ1-2, with 9 bases matching TRBD1. The CDR3 extends over 16 amino acids. With 3 bases clipped from V and 4 bases from J, the junction kept 9 bases outside the gene matches. CDR1 is SGHDN and CDR2 is FVKESK in the germline V gene. The CDR3 loop is CASSHGTGRGSYGYTF. The CDR3 nucleotides read TGTGCCAGCAGCCACGGGACAGGGAGAGGGAGCTATGGCTACACCTTC.

The genes are TRBV19 and TRBJ1-5, with no clear D. The CDR3 consists of 13 residues. The germline V and J ends were trimmed by 7 bases and 5 bases, with 12 bases remaining between them. Germline loops: CDR1 LNHDA, CDR2 SQIVND (reference sequence). The CDR3 DNA is TGTGCCAGTAAATCCTCGAGTGATCAGCCCCAGCATTTT. It is translated as CASKSSSDQPQHF. Full variable domain (remainder filled in from reference TRBV19 and TRBJ1-5): DGGITQSPKYLFRKEGQNVTLSCEQNLNHDAMYWYRQDPGQGLRLIYYSQIVNDFQKGDIAEGYSVSREKKESFPLTVTSAQKNPTAFYLCASKSSSDQPQHFGDGTRLSIL.

J is TRBJ2-2 and V is TRBV5-1, with 9 bases that match TRBD1. Germline V CDR1 and CDR2: SGHRS, YFSETQ. The CDR3 runs 16 residues. V lost 3 bases to trimming and J lost 6 bases; unmatched junction nucleotides: 9. Here the CDR3 DNA reads TGCGCCAGCAGCTCCTTGCGGACAGGGGCCCCCGGGGAGCTGTTTTTT. Protein: CASSSLRTGAPGELFF.

The chain carries TRBV20-1 and TRBJ2-5; D is undetermined. The germline gives CDR1 DFQATT, CDR2 SNEGSKA (reference sequence). The CDR3 loop spans 12 amino acids. V was trimmed by 3 bases and J by 0 bases, leaving 5 bases between them. Written as DNA, the CDR3 is TGCAGTGCTAGTGGGAACCAAGAGACCCAGTACTTC. Translation: CSASGNQETQYF.